This paragraph covers one T cell receptor beta chain sequence. The source of the sample is a study of blood T cell repertoires in COVID-19. Study-level information: The analysed material was cDNA or gDNA that came from T cells, B-cell-depleted T cells, or PBMCs.

Germline V gene sequence: CDR1 SGHKS, CDR2 YYEKEE (reference sequence). The length of the CDR3 is 14 residues. The V gene end was trimmed by 4 bases and the J gene end by 4 bases; junction bases not matched to a gene: 5. Profiling relied on immunoSEQ multiplex PCR, and the TCRdb table lists in-frame clones only, not all of them. The sample yields 310,000 or so clones, about 83% seen once. This clonotype originated in a woman aged 45-59 years with acute or convalescent COVID-19. Material for sequencing was peripheral blood. This chain uses TRBV5-5 with TRBJ2-5; 9 nucleotides align to TRBD2. DNA of the CDR3: TGTGCCAGCAGCACCGGACTAGCGACAGAGACCCAGTACTTC. Translated: CASSTGLATETQYF.